These T cell receptor beta chains were read from a single sample in a study of control samples from healthy donors and cancer patients. Clones were sequenced by immunoSEQ multiplex PCR, and TCRdb holds only the in-frame ones, with some missing. The table includes about 160,000 clones, about 94% detected once. The specimen sequenced was blood. These receptors all stem from a woman between 35 and 50 years old in good health. Each CDR3 is given with its conserved first and last residue. Fields, in order: D gene, V gene, J gene, CDR3 length, clone size, CDR3 DNA, CDR3 protein. The D gene is left open where the match is weak. For some rows the clone size is stated as once, few or many, or as a class when expanded; others skip it.

d_gene: -; v_gene: TRBV11-2; j_gene: TRBJ2-1; len: 16; abundance: -; CDR3nt: TGTGCCAGCAGCTCGACAGGCGGCTTACTATACAATGAGCAGTTCTTC; CDR3aa: CASSSTGGLLYNEQFF
d_gene: -; v_gene: TRBV5-1; j_gene: TRBJ2-2; len: 16; abundance: -; CDR3nt: TGCGCCAGCAGCTCCCAGGGGGGCATCGGCACCGGGGAGCTGTTTTTT; CDR3aa: CASSSQGGIGTGELFF
d_gene: -; v_gene: TRBV7-9; j_gene: TRBJ2-2; len: 15; abundance: -; CDR3nt: TGTGCCAGCAGCTTCCTGGTCCTGAACACCGGGGAGCTGTTTTTT; CDR3aa: CASSFLVLNTGELFF
d_gene: TRBD1; v_gene: TRBV7-9; j_gene: TRBJ1-2; len: 14; abundance: -; CDR3nt: TGTGCCAGCAGCTGGAGGGACAGCCCCTATGGCTACACCTTC; CDR3aa: CASSWRDSPYGYTF
d_gene: -; v_gene: TRBV5-1; j_gene: TRBJ1-4; len: 16; abundance: -; CDR3nt: TGCGCCAGCAGCTTGGCCGGGAGGGGAAGCGATGAAAAACTGTTTTTT; CDR3aa: CASSLAGRGSDEKLFF
d_gene: -; v_gene: TRBV5-5; j_gene: TRBJ1-2; len: 15; abundance: once; CDR3nt: TGTGCCAGCAGCTCCTTACGGACAGCTAACTATGGCTACACCTTC; CDR3aa: CASSSLRTANYGYTF
d_gene: -; v_gene: TRBV6-1; j_gene: TRBJ2-1; len: 16; abundance: -; CDR3nt: TGTGCCAGCAGTGAAGAGGGGAGGACAGGTGGCAATGAGCAGTTCTTC; CDR3aa: CASSEEGRTGGNEQFF
d_gene: TRBD1; v_gene: TRBV30; j_gene: TRBJ2-7; len: 16; abundance: -; CDR3nt: TGTGCCTGGAGTGTTCCCTCAGGGACAGGGTTCTACGAGCAGTACTTC; CDR3aa: CAWSVPSGTGFYEQYF
d_gene: -; v_gene: TRBV5-8; j_gene: TRBJ2-7; len: 16; abundance: -; CDR3nt: TGTGCCAGCAGCCGGGACGGTACAACCAGCTCCTACGAGCAGTACTTC; CDR3aa: CASSRDGTTSSYEQYF
d_gene: -; v_gene: TRBV6-6; j_gene: TRBJ2-3; len: 14; abundance: -; CDR3nt: TGTGCCAGCAGTTACCAGGAAAGCACAGATACGCAGTATTTT; CDR3aa: CASSYQESTDTQYF
d_gene: -; v_gene: TRBV5-1; j_gene: TRBJ2-3; len: 12; abundance: -; CDR3nt: TGCGCCAGCAGCCTGCACACAGATACGCAGTATTTT; CDR3aa: CASSLHTDTQYF
d_gene: TRBD1; v_gene: TRBV6-5; j_gene: TRBJ1-1; len: 13; abundance: -; CDR3nt: TGTGCCAGCAACTGGGGGTCAGGGGGTAACGCTTTCTTT; CDR3aa: CASNWGSGGNAFF
d_gene: -; v_gene: TRBV6-5; j_gene: TRBJ2-3; len: 14; abundance: -; CDR3nt: TGTGCCAGCAGCCGCCGGGTCCTCACAGATACGCAGTATTTT; CDR3aa: CASSRRVLTDTQYF
d_gene: -; v_gene: TRBV9; j_gene: TRBJ2-1; len: 14; abundance: -; CDR3nt: TGTGCCAGCAGCGTAGTTGGGCAGTCTAATGAGCAGTTCTTC; CDR3aa: CASSVVGQSNEQFF
d_gene: -; v_gene: TRBV7-8; j_gene: TRBJ2-3; len: 16; abundance: -; CDR3nt: TGTGCCAGCAGCTTAGTCCTTACGCGTAGCACAGATACGCAGTATTTT; CDR3aa: CASSLVLTRSTDTQYF
d_gene: -; v_gene: TRBV7-3; j_gene: TRBJ1-1; len: 17; abundance: -; CDR3nt: TGTGCCAGCAGTTCTCATGGGGGGAAGGGATTAAGCACTGAAGCTTTCTTT; CDR3aa: CASSSHGGKGLSTEAFF
d_gene: -; v_gene: TRBV6-5; j_gene: TRBJ1-1; len: 15; abundance: -; CDR3nt: TGTGCCAGCAGTTACTCGAAAGCATTGAACACTGAAGCTTTCTTT; CDR3aa: CASSYSKALNTEAFF
d_gene: -; v_gene: TRBV19; j_gene: TRBJ2-7; len: 11; abundance: once; CDR3nt: TGTGCCAGTAGTATGCAGGACAAGAAGTACTTC; CDR3aa: CASSMQDKKYF
d_gene: -; v_gene: TRBV29-1; j_gene: TRBJ1-1; len: 13; abundance: -; CDR3nt: TGCAGCGCCCGTCGAGCAGTGAACACTGAAGCTTTCTTT; CDR3aa: CSARRAVNTEAFF
d_gene: TRBD1; v_gene: TRBV6-5; j_gene: TRBJ2-5; len: 14; abundance: -; CDR3nt: TGTGCCAGCAGTTTAGGGGACAGCCAAGAGACCCAGTACTTC; CDR3aa: CASSLGDSQETQYF
d_gene: -; v_gene: TRBV28; j_gene: TRBJ1-2; len: 12; abundance: -; CDR3nt: TGTGCCAGCAGCCGGCGGGGCTATGGCTACACCTTC; CDR3aa: CASSRRGYGYTF
d_gene: TRBD1; v_gene: TRBV24-1; j_gene: TRBJ2-3; len: 14; abundance: -; CDR3nt: TGTGCCACCGGGGGACAGGGCAGCACAGATACGCAGTATTTT; CDR3aa: CATGGQGSTDTQYF
d_gene: -; v_gene: TRBV20-1; j_gene: TRBJ1-1; len: 11; abundance: -; CDR3nt: TGCAGTGCTAGAGTGAACACTGAAGCTTTCTTT; CDR3aa: CSARVNTEAFF
d_gene: -; v_gene: TRBV13; j_gene: TRBJ2-7; len: 12; abundance: -; CDR3nt: TGTGCCAGCAGCCTAGGGGGCTACGAGCAGTACTTC; CDR3aa: CASSLGGYEQYF
d_gene: -; v_gene: TRBV27; j_gene: TRBJ1-4; len: 16; abundance: -; CDR3nt: TGTGCCAGCAGTTTATTCCCCCCCAGGGTGTTGGAAAAACTGTTTTTT; CDR3aa: CASSLFPPRVLEKLFF
d_gene: TRBD2; v_gene: TRBV3-1/TRBV3-2; j_gene: TRBJ2-3; len: 18; abundance: -; CDR3nt: TGTGCCAGCAGCCAAGCGGGGGGTCGACCCGTGGGCACAGATACGCAGTATTTT; CDR3aa: CASSQAGGRPVGTDTQYF
d_gene: -; v_gene: TRBV28; j_gene: TRBJ1-1; len: 14; abundance: -; CDR3nt: TGTGCCAGCAGTTTGTATGGACAGAGGACTGAAGCTTTCTTT; CDR3aa: CASSLYGQRTEAFF
d_gene: TRBD2; v_gene: TRBV29-1; j_gene: TRBJ2-1; len: 17; abundance: -; CDR3nt: TGCAGCGTTGTCGGGCTAGCGGGTAGGGAGGCCTACAATGAGCAGTTCTTC; CDR3aa: CSVVGLAGREAYNEQFF
d_gene: -; v_gene: TRBV30; j_gene: TRBJ1-4; len: 14; abundance: -; CDR3nt: TGTGCCTGGAGTACGGCGCCAACTAATGAAAAACTGTTTTTT; CDR3aa: CAWSTAPTNEKLFF
d_gene: TRBD2; v_gene: TRBV9; j_gene: TRBJ2-5; len: 16; abundance: -; CDR3nt: TGTGCCAGCAGCGTAGGGGATAGCGGGGGACTTGAGACCCAGTACTTC; CDR3aa: CASSVGDSGGLETQYF
d_gene: -; v_gene: TRBV7-9; j_gene: TRBJ2-7; len: 17; abundance: -; CDR3nt: TGTGCCAGCAGCTTAGGGTCAGCAGGTTGGGGGGCCCACGAGCAGTACTTC; CDR3aa: CASSLGSAGWGAHEQYF
d_gene: -; v_gene: TRBV9; j_gene: TRBJ1-3; len: 15; abundance: -; CDR3nt: TGTGCCAGCAGCCCGGGACAAACAACTGGAAACACCATATATTTT; CDR3aa: CASSPGQTTGNTIYF
d_gene: TRBD1; v_gene: TRBV7-6; j_gene: TRBJ1-1; len: 15; abundance: -; CDR3nt: TGTGCCAGCAGCTTCCCGGGACAGATGAACACTGAAGCTTTCTTT; CDR3aa: CASSFPGQMNTEAFF
d_gene: TRBD1; v_gene: TRBV7-2; j_gene: TRBJ2-2; len: 16; abundance: -; CDR3nt: TGTGCCAGCAGCATCCGACAGGGGTATTCGGCCGGGGAGCTGTTTTTT; CDR3aa: CASSIRQGYSAGELFF
d_gene: TRBD2; v_gene: TRBV30; j_gene: TRBJ2-7; len: 12; abundance: -; CDR3nt: TGTGCCTGGAGTCACGGGGGGAACGAGCAGTACTTC; CDR3aa: CAWSHGGNEQYF
d_gene: -; v_gene: TRBV5-4; j_gene: TRBJ1-2; len: 13; abundance: -; CDR3nt: TGTGCCAGCAGCTTTAGAGCTGGGGGTGGCTACACCTTC; CDR3aa: CASSFRAGGGYTF
d_gene: TRBD1; v_gene: TRBV7-9; j_gene: TRBJ1-4; len: 16; abundance: -; CDR3nt: TGTGCCAGCAGCTTTAGGCAGGGGGCAACTAATGAAAAACTGTTTTTT; CDR3aa: CASSFRQGATNEKLFF
d_gene: -; v_gene: TRBV7-2; j_gene: TRBJ2-6; len: 15; abundance: -; CDR3nt: TGTGCCAGCAGCTTAGTGACAGCTGAAGCCAACGTCCTGACTTTC; CDR3aa: CASSLVTAEANVLTF
d_gene: -; v_gene: TRBV5-1; j_gene: TRBJ2-7; len: 14; abundance: -; CDR3nt: TGCGCCAGCAGCTTGGGAGGAGGCCTCTACGAGCAGTACTTC; CDR3aa: CASSLGGGLYEQYF
d_gene: -; v_gene: TRBV3-1/TRBV3-2; j_gene: TRBJ1-2; len: 13; abundance: -; CDR3nt: TGTGCCAGCAGCCAACTCTCTAACTATGGCTACACCTTC; CDR3aa: CASSQLSNYGYTF
d_gene: -; v_gene: TRBV20-1; j_gene: TRBJ2-3; len: 15; abundance: -; CDR3nt: TGCAGTGCTAGTTGGGGGGCGAGCAGCACAGATACGCAGTATTTT; CDR3aa: CSASWGASSTDTQYF
d_gene: -; v_gene: TRBV20-1; j_gene: TRBJ1-2; len: 10; abundance: -; CDR3nt: TGCAGTGCTAGAGGGGGCGGCTACACCTTC; CDR3aa: CSARGGGYTF
d_gene: -; v_gene: TRBV18; j_gene: TRBJ2-5; len: 13; abundance: -; CDR3nt: TGTGCCAGCTCACCATTACCCGAAGGGACCCAGTACTTC; CDR3aa: CASSPLPEGTQYF
d_gene: -; v_gene: TRBV9; j_gene: TRBJ1-2; len: 13; abundance: -; CDR3nt: TGTGCCAGCAGCGTACGAGGGGGGAGTGGCTACACCTTC; CDR3aa: CASSVRGGSGYTF
d_gene: -; v_gene: TRBV14; j_gene: TRBJ2-5; len: 14; abundance: -; CDR3nt: TGTGCCAGCAGCCCCCGACTCTCGAAAGAGACCCAGTACTTC; CDR3aa: CASSPRLSKETQYF
d_gene: -; v_gene: TRBV19; j_gene: TRBJ1-2; len: 17; abundance: -; CDR3nt: TGTGCCAGTAGTAAAATCAGGACAGATTTAGCTAACTATGGCTACACCTTC; CDR3aa: CASSKIRTDLANYGYTF
d_gene: TRBD1; v_gene: TRBV9; j_gene: TRBJ2-3; len: 15; abundance: once; CDR3nt: TGTGCCAGCAGCCCCTGGAAGGGGGCCGCAGATACGCAGTATTTT; CDR3aa: CASSPWKGAADTQYF
d_gene: -; v_gene: TRBV5-1; j_gene: TRBJ2-7; len: 12; abundance: -; CDR3nt: TGCGCCAGCAGCTTGTCCAGCTACGAGCAGTACTTC; CDR3aa: CASSLSSYEQYF